The present T cell receptor beta chain was sequenced within a study of response to subunit inactivated influenza vaccine. A single record per CDR3 protein comes from TCRdb applying MiXCR to the RT-PCR reads. The table shows 650,000 to 700,000 distinct CDR3 sequences, with around 16% occurring only once. This receptor was obtained from a man aged 45-60 years who received an inactivated influenza vaccine. The sequencing here drew on PBMCs from blood, taken roughly 12 days after vaccination.

The CDR3 DNA is TGTGCCAGCACCCTACAGGGGGCCGCCGGGGAGCTGTTTTTT. Encoded protein: CASTLQGAAGELFF. The V and J genes are TRBV7-9 and TRBJ2-2; 9 bases match TRBD1. The V and J ends lost 7 bases and 6 bases, in that order; junction bases with no gene match: 6. CDR3 length: 14 residues. The V gene's germline CDR1 is SEHNR and CDR2 FQNEAQ (reference sequence).